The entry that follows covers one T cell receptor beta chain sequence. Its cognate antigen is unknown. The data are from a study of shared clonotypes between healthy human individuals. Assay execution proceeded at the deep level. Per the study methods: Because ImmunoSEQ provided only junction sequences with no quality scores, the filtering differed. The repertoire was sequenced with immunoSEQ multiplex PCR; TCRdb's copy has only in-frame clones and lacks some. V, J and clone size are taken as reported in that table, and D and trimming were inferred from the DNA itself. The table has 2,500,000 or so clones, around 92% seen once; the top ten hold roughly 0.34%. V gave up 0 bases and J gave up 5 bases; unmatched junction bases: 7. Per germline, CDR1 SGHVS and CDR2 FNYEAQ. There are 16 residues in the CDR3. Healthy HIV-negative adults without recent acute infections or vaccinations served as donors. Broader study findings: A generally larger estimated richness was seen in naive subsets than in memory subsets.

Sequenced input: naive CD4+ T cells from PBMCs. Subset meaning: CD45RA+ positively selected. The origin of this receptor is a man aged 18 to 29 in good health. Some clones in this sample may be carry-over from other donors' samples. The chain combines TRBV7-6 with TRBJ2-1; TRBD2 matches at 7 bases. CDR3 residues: CASSLARLAGNNEQFF. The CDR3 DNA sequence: TGTGCCAGCAGCTTAGCGCGACTAGCCGGAAACAATGAGCAGTTCTTC.